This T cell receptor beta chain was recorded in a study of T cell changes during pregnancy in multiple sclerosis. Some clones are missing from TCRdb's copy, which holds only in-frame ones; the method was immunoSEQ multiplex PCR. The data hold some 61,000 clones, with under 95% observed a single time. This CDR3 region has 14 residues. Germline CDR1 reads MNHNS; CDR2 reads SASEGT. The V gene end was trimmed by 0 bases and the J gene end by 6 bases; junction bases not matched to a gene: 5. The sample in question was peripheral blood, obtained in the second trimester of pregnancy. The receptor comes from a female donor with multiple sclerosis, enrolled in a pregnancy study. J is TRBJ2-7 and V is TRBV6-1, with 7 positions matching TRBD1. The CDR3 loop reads CASSEANRGLEQYF. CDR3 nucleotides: TGTGCCAGCAGTGAAGCAAACAGGGGCCTCGAGCAGTACTTC.